The 9 T cell receptor beta chains in this list originate from one sample, sequenced in a study of Ad26.COV2.S vaccination and SARS-CoV-2 variants. Stated treatment: approximately 18 received Ad26.COV2.S at low or high dose, single or two shots; about 5 received placebo; per-sample allocation not given. The samples were gathered on day 63 after the first injection of vaccine or placebo. Some clones are missing from TCRdb's copy, which holds only in-frame ones; the method was immunoSEQ multiplex PCR. This sample carries 380,000 or so clones, approximately 90% of them seen once, and the ten largest clones take around 4.5%. The material sequenced was peripheral blood, taken in a trial of Ad26.COV2.S vaccine versus placebo. These receptors originate from a person between 18 and 60 years old who received the Ad26.COV2.S COVID-19 vaccine or a placebo.

The chain recombines TRBV4-1 with TRBJ1-2; 8 bases are shared with TRBD1. V shed 2 bases and J 3 bases; nucleotides not matched to a gene: 8. The germline gives CDR1 MGHRA, CDR2 YSYEKL. This CDR3 comprises 16 residues. CDR3 sequence reads: CASSQQQGVLHYGYTF. The DNA for the CDR3 is TGCGCCAGCAGCCAACAACAGGGGGTCCTTCACTATGGCTACACCTTC.

The chain has TRBV19 and TRBJ2-7; D is unclear. Germline values: CDR1 LNHDA, CDR2 SQIVND (reference sequence). CDR3 size: 11 residues. The V end lost 5 bases, the J end lost 6 bases, and 8 bases lay between the germline ends. The CDR3 sequence: CASSRSGEQYF. Here the CDR3 DNA reads TGTGCCAGTAGTCGCTCGGGCGAGCAGTACTTC.

This clone was counted once. DNA for the CDR3: TGTGCCAGCAGTTTAGGGTACCAAGAGACCCAGTACTTC. Protein: CASSLGYQETQYF. V is TRBV27 and J is TRBJ2-5; D is unresolved. Germline values: CDR1 MNHEY, CDR2 SMNVEV (reference sequence). V was shortened by 2 bases and J by 0 bases, with 4 bases between the two germline ends. This CDR3 has 13 residues.

V gene TRBV2 combines with J gene TRBJ2-1; 14 nucleotides match TRBD2. With 5 bases clipped from V and 6 bases from J, the junction kept 6 bases outside the gene matches. From germline, CDR1 is SNHLY and CDR2 FYNNEI. CDR3 length: 16 residues. In DNA, the CDR3 is TGTGCCAGCAGTTCCACCGGGACTAGCGGGAGCAATGAGCAGTTCTTC. Translating gives CASSSTGTSGSNEQFF.

This chain links TRBV5-8 with TRBJ1-4; D is perhaps TRBD1 (6 bases). The V end was cut by 1 base, the J end by 2 bases, with 9 bases between. This CDR3 comprises 15 residues. CDR1 SGHTS and CDR2 YDEGEE come from the germline V gene. The CDR3 sequence: CASSLRTGTNEKLFF. The DNA of the CDR3 is TGTGCCAGCAGCTTGCGAACAGGGACTAATGAAAAACTGTTTTTT.

The chain employs TRBV3-1 (or the pseudogene TRBV3-2) and TRBJ1-2, with unresolved D. Deletions cut 2 bases from V and 2 bases from J, with 9 bases between. The germline gives CDR1 LGHDT, CDR2 YNNKEL (reference sequence). There are 14 residues in the CDR3. The CDR3 region has the DNA TGTGCCAGCAGCCAAAGACGAGGGAACTATGGCTACACCTTC. Translated, it gives CASSQRRGNYGYTF.

This chain connects TRBV3-1 (or the pseudogene TRBV3-2) to TRBJ2-7, with 8 bases fitting TRBD2. The germline gives CDR1 LGHDT, CDR2 YNNKEL (reference sequence). CDR3 length: 17 amino acids. With 4 bases clipped from V and 3 bases from J, the junction kept 14 bases outside the gene matches. CDR3 amino acids: CASSPYRTSRQVYEQYF. The CDR3 DNA sequence: TGTGCCAGCAGCCCATACCGGACTAGCAGACAAGTCTACGAGCAGTACTTC.

The chain is built from TRBV6-5 and TRBJ1-6; TRBD1 matches 10 bases. Germline V lookup: CDR1 MNHEY, CDR2 SVGAGI. This CDR3 comprises 14 residues. The V and J ends lost 6 bases and 8 bases, in that order; junction bases with no gene match: 4. The CDR3 DNA reads as TGTGCCAGCAGGACAGGGGGCGAGGATTCACCCCTCCACTTT. This encodes CASRTGGEDSPLHF.

Points on this clone: Additional DNA sequences in this sample encode the identical CDR3. The genes are TRBV10-1 and TRBJ2-3; D is undetermined. Trimming shortened V by 3 bases and J by 3 bases, and 7 bases separated the two germline ends. The length of the CDR3 is 13 residues. Germline V gene sequence: CDR1 WNHNN, CDR2 SYGVQD (reference sequence). DNA for the CDR3: TGCGCCAGCAGTGAATCTGGAACAGATACGCAGTATTTT. This translates into CASSESGTDTQYF.